This TCR beta chain was captured by sequencing in a study of blood T cell repertoires in COVID-19. Whole-study context: Samples came from the United States, Italy and Spain, spanning acute and convalescent COVID-19. Nucleic acid was either cDNA or gDNA, and it came from T cells, B-cell-depleted T cells, or PBMCs.

V lost 1 base, J lost 8 bases, and 8 bases lay in between. The CDR3 is 13 residues long. Germline values: CDR1 SNHLY, CDR2 FYNNEI. As handled by the study authors: Amplifying reference gene primers gave estimates of nucleated cell counts. Sequenced by immunoSEQ multiplex PCR; TCRdb stores in-frame clones only, minus some. The DNA gave D and trimming, while V, J and clone size come from that table. The profile covers a few hundred thousand clones, with nearly 90% appearing a single time and less than 5% taken by the ten largest. The chain couples TRBV2 to TRBJ1-4; D gene ambiguous. The sequencing input was peripheral blood. This TCR came from a woman aged 35 to 49 who had recovered from COVID-19. As DNA, the CDR3 is TGTGCCAGCAGTGAAGACGAGCTCGAAAAACTGTTTTTT. Translation: CASSEDELEKLFF.